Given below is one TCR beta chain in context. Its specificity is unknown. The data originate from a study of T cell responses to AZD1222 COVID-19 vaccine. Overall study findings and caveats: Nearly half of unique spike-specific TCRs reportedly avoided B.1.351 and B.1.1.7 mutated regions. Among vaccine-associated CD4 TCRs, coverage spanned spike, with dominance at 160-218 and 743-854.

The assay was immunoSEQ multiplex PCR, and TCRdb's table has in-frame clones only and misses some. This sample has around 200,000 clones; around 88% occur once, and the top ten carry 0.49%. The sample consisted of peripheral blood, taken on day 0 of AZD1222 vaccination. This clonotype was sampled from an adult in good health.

DNA for the CDR3: TGCGCCAGCAGCCAAGGGGGGTACACAGATACGCAGTATTTT. Residues: CASSQGGYTDTQYF. The J gene is TRBJ2-3, the V gene TRBV4-3; D may correspond to TRBD1 or TRBD2 (5 bases each). Trimming left V 1 base short and J 2 bases short, with 7 bases between. This CDR3 spans 14 amino acids. Germline assignment: CDR1 LGHNA and CDR2 YSLEER.